This note documents a single TCR beta chain sequence. Its antigen is as yet unknown. This specimen belongs to a study of response to subunit inactivated influenza vaccine. Study results and caveats: Authors suggested each seasonal flu vaccination may recruit only limited numbers of new T cells.

TCRdb reanalysed the RT-PCR reads using MiXCR and keeps one entry per CDR3 protein. The sample carries roughly 700,000 distinct CDR3 sequences, around 14% recorded once. CDR3 size: 18 residues. Germline V gene data show CDR1 as ENHRY and CDR2 as SYGVKD. Deletions cut 8 bases from V and 3 bases from J, with 25 bases between. The specimen was PBMCs from blood, collected roughly 15 days before vaccination. The source is a man in his fifties who received an inactivated influenza vaccine. The V call is TRBV10-3, the J call TRBJ2-2; possibly TRBD1 or TRBD2 for D (5 bases each). The DNA for the CDR3 is TGTGCCATCTCCCGCAAGGGGAATAGCGATACCTACACCGGGGAGCTGTTTTTT. Translated: CAISRKGNSDTYTGELFF.